The 10 T cell receptor beta chains in this list originate from one sample, sequenced in a study of cytomegalovirus exposure and HLA in healthy donors. The study ran its PCR with 60 Vbeta and 13 Jbeta primers. TCRdb's copy holds only in-frame clones and misses some; the assay was immunoSEQ multiplex PCR. Of some 130,000 clones in the sample, 70% to 80% are singletons; the top ten hold around 7%. Sequenced sample: PBMCs. Receptors originate from a man aged 35 to 55 in good health and CMV-seropositive.

V is TRBV18 and J is TRBJ2-4, with D maybe TRBD1 (6 bases). Trimming cost V 1 base and J 3 bases, with 19 bases left between them. This CDR3 is 18 amino acids long. Per germline, CDR1 KGHSH and CDR2 LQKENI. CDR3 amino acids: CASSPRPGARTFKNIQYF. DNA for the CDR3: TGTGCCAGCTCACCACGACCAGGGGCCCGGACCTTCAAAAACATTCAGTACTTC.

V gene TRBV6-6 combines with J gene TRBJ2-1; D ambiguous. Trimming left V 5 bases short and J 0 bases short, with 11 bases between. The CDR3 contains 15 residues. Germline V gives CDR1 MNHNY, CDR2 SVGAGI (reference sequence). CDR3 nucleotide sequence: TGTGCCAGCAGTCCCGGTCGAGGCTCCTACAATGAGCAGTTCTTC. It encodes CASSPGRGSYNEQFF.

This clone has a single count. This sequence joins TRBV27 and TRBJ1-4, with TRBD1 identical over 9 bases. Germline V CDR1 and CDR2: MNHEY, SMNVEV (reference sequence). The junction had 7 bases not matched to a gene; V was cut back by 5 bases and J by 3 bases. The CDR3 has 16 amino acids. The CDR3 sequence: CASSPSDRGANEKLFF. As DNA, the CDR3 is TGTGCCAGCAGTCCCTCGGACAGGGGTGCTAATGAAAAACTGTTTTTT.

The gene calls are TRBV19 and TRBJ1-3; TRBD1 aligns across 9 bases. The CDR3 spans 15 residues. Germline-derived CDR1 and CDR2 are LNHDA and SQIVND (reference sequence). V was clipped by 4 bases and J by 4 bases; unmatched bases: 5. The CDR3, as DNA: TGTGCCAGTAGTAGGGGACAGGGAACAGGAAACACCATATATTTT. Protein sequence: CASSRGQGTGNTIYF.

The chain links TRBV5-1 to TRBJ2-7; TRBD1 matches 9 bases. Unmatched junction bases numbered 8, after V lost 5 bases and J lost 5 bases. There are 14 residues in the CDR3. The germline CDR1 and CDR2 sequences are SGHRS and YFSETQ. This CDR3 is CASSFGTGQDEQYF. The DNA for the CDR3 is TGCGCCAGCAGTTTCGGGACAGGGCAGGACGAGCAGTACTTC.

This chain links TRBV5-1 with TRBJ2-1; perhaps TRBD2 as D (5 bases). Germline values: CDR1 SGHRS, CDR2 YFSETQ. This CDR3 region has 17 residues. V lost 4 bases to trimming and J lost 0 bases, with 17 bases between them. The CDR3 loop is CASSLPTGLFSYNEQFF. The CDR3 DNA reads as TGCGCCAGCAGCCTGCCTACTGGACTGTTCTCCTACAATGAGCAGTTCTTC. Filled out from reference TRBV5-1 and TRBJ2-1, the complete variable domain reads KAGVTQTPRYLIKTRGQQVTLSCSPISGHRSVSWYQQTPGQGLQFLFEYFSETQRNKGNFPGRFSGRQFSNSRSEMNVSTLELGDSALYLCASSLPTGLFSYNEQFFGPGTRLTVL.

A note on this clone: The sample holds other DNA sequences that translate to the same CDR3. The V call is TRBV7-9, the J call TRBJ1-1; 9 nucleotides match TRBD1. The germline V gene encodes CDR1 SEHNR and CDR2 FQNEAQ (reference sequence). V lost 3 bases, J lost 5 bases, and 4 bases stayed unmatched. This CDR3 region has 14 residues. CDR3 DNA sequence: TGTGCCAGCAGCTTGAGGGACAGGGATACTGAAGCTTTCTTT. Amino acid sequence: CASSLRDRDTEAFF.

This chain connects TRBV6-1 to TRBJ1-1; possible D gene TRBD1, 6 bases. Germline V gene data show CDR1 as MNHNS and CDR2 as SASEGT. Trimming took off 9 bases at V and 1 base at J, with 12 bases between the two ends. This CDR3 has 13 amino acids. The CDR3 DNA reads TGTGCCAGTAGGACAGTGTGGAACACTGAAGCTTTCTTT. Translating gives CASRTVWNTEAFF.

J is TRBJ2-2 and V is TRBV5-5; D gene ambiguous. The CDR3 contains 15 residues. V was trimmed by 0 bases and J by 0 bases, leaving 6 bases between them. The germline gives CDR1 SGHKS, CDR2 YYEKEE (reference sequence). CDR3 sequence reads: CASSLGGTNTGELFF. CDR3 DNA: TGTGCCAGCAGCTTGGGAGGCACGAACACCGGGGAGCTGTTTTTT.

The J gene is TRBJ2-7, the V gene TRBV6-5, with 8 bases matching TRBD2. This CDR3 comprises 14 residues. Unmatched junction bases numbered 11, after V lost 6 bases and J lost 7 bases. Germline lookup yields CDR1 MNHEY and CDR2 SVGAGI. The CDR3 region is CASRGAGAPGEQYF. For the CDR3, the DNA is TGTGCCAGCAGGGGAGCGGGAGCCCCGGGGGAGCAGTACTTC.